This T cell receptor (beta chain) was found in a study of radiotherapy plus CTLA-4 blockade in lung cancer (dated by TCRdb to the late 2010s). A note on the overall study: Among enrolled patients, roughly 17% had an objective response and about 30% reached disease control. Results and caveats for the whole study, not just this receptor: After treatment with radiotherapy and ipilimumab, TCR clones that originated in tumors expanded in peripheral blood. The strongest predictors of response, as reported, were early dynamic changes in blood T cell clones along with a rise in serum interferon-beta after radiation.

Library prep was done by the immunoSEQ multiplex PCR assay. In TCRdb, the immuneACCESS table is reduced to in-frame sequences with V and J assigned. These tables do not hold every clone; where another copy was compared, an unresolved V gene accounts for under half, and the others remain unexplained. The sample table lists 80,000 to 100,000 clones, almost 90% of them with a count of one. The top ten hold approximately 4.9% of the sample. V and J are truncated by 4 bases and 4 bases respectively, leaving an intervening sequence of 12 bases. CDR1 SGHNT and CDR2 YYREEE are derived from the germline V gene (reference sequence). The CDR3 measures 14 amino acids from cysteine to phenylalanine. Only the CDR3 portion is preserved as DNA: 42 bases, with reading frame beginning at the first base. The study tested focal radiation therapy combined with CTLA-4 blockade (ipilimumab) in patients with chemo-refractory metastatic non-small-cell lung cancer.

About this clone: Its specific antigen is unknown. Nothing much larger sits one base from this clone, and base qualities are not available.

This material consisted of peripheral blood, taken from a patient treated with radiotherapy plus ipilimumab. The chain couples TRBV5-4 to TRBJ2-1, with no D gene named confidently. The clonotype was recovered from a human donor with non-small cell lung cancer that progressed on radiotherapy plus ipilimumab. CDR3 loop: CASSPPGSYNEQFF. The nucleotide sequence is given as TGTGCCAGCAGCCCCCCCGGGTCTTACAATGAGCAGTTCTTC.